A selection of T cell receptor beta chains follows, all from one sample in a study of blood T cell repertoires in COVID-19. Sequenced by immunoSEQ multiplex PCR; TCRdb stores in-frame clones only, minus some. The sample carries roughly 200,000 clones, around nine tenths recorded once. The sequencing input was peripheral blood. The receptors derive from a woman between 18 and 29 years old who had recovered from COVID-19. Each CDR3 is given with its conserved first and last residue.

V,J,CDR3
TRBV6-5,TRBJ2-3,CASSKGGGSTDTQYF
TRBV30,TRBJ1-5,CAWQTGANQPQHF
TRBV5-1,TRBJ2-7,CASSFIPGQTYEQYF
TRBV28,TRBJ2-7,CASSLWGQGSEQYF
TRBV15,TRBJ2-3,CATSRDKSGAASNTQYF
TRBV3-1/TRBV3-2,TRBJ1-4,CASSQDVRTGLTNEKLFF
TRBV19,TRBJ2-1,CASSIDGGARTYNEQFF
TRBV5-4,TRBJ2-3,CASSSGLAGGPGTQYF
TRBV6-2/TRBV6-3,TRBJ2-1,CASSSATRSYNEQFF
TRBV6-6,TRBJ1-1,CASRQAKNTEAFF
TRBV7-9,TRBJ2-7,CASSLATGYEQYF
TRBV7-7,TRBJ2-2,CASTPVSGNTGELFF
TRBV3-1/TRBV3-2,TRBJ2-7,CASSLRQGAYEQYF
TRBV20-1,TRBJ1-1,CSTGGDTEAFF
TRBV5-1,TRBJ2-2,CASSLEGLAGGLTGELFF
TRBV9,TRBJ1-1,CASSVAGASTEAFF
TRBV6-6,TRBJ2-5,CASSYGTDQETQYF
TRBV7-9,TRBJ1-1,CASSLAGYRWDTEAFF
TRBV10-3,TRBJ1-2,CAISEGRAYGYTF
TRBV5-6,TRBJ1-1,CASSNGGGGGLEAFF
TRBV6-6,TRBJ2-7,CASSLGQYEQYF
TRBV21-1,TRBJ2-4,CASTRKINIQYF
TRBV29-1,TRBJ2-5,CSVGKREGLTRETQYF
TRBV6-4,TRBJ2-1,CASSTERGAYNEQFF
TRBV7-2,TRBJ1-5,CASSASFGGSNQPQHF
TRBV5-4,TRBJ2-1,CASSFTASNEQFF
TRBV5-1,TRBJ2-3,CASSLDRGTRSIPSTDTQYF
TRBV6-5,TRBJ1-2,CASSSLPAGSGYTF
TRBV29-1,TRBJ2-2,CSVSPVGKNTGELFF
TRBV4-2,TRBJ2-1,CASSQDSGRGHNEQFF